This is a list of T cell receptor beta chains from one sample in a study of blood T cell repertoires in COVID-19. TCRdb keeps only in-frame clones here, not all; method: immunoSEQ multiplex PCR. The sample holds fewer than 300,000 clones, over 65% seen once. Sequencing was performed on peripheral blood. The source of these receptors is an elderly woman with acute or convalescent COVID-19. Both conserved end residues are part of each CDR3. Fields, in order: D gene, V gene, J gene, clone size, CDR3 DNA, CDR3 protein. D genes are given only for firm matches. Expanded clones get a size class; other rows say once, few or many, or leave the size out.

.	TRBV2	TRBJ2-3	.	TGTGCCAGCAGTGAAGCAAGAGGGTGGGGAGATACGCAGTATTTT	CASSEARGWGDTQYF
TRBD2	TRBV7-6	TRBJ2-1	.	TGTGCCAGCAGCTTAGCGGGTAGGACTAGCGGGAACAATGAGCAGTTCTTC	CASSLAGRTSGNNEQFF
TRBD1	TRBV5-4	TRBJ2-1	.	TGTGCCAGCACCCGGACAGGTTACAATGAGCAGTTCTTC	CASTRTGYNEQFF
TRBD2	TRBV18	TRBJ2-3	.	TGTGCCAGCTCACCGCGACTAGCGGGAGGCACAGATACGCAGTATTTT	CASSPRLAGGTDTQYF
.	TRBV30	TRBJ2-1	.	TGTGCCTGGAGTCAAACTGGGAGGGAGCAGTTCTTC	CAWSQTGREQFF
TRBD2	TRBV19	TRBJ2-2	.	TGTGCCAGTAGAGACGGCGGGAGTACCGGGGAGCTGTTTTTT	CASRDGGSTGELFF
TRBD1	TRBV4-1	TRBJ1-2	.	TGCGCCAGCAGCCAACCGGGGACAGGGGGCGTGAATGGCTACACCTTC	CASSQPGTGGVNGYTF
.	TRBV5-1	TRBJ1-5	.	TGCGCCAGCAGCTTGGCGGGAAGACTAAATCAGCCCCAGCATTTT	CASSLAGRLNQPQHF
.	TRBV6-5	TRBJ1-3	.	TGTGCCAGCAGTTACGACAGAGCTAGGTCTGGAAACACCATATATTTT	CASSYDRARSGNTIYF
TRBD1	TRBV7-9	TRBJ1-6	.	TGTGCCAGCAGCATTAGTGGGGGACAGGGATATTCACCCCTCCACTTT	CASSISGGQGYSPLHF
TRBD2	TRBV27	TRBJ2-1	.	TGTGCCAGCAGTTTGACTAGCGGGGGGGCAATCCGCCCCTACAATGAGCAGTTCTTC	CASSLTSGGAIRPYNEQFF
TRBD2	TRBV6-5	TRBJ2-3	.	TGTGCCAGCAGTTACTCCCCAACTAGCGTCACAGATACGCAGTATTTT	CASSYSPTSVTDTQYF
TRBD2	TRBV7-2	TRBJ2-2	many	TGTGCCAGCAGCTTAGGGGGGAGGGGATTCATCAGCGGGGAGCTGTTTTTT	CASSLGGRGFISGELFF